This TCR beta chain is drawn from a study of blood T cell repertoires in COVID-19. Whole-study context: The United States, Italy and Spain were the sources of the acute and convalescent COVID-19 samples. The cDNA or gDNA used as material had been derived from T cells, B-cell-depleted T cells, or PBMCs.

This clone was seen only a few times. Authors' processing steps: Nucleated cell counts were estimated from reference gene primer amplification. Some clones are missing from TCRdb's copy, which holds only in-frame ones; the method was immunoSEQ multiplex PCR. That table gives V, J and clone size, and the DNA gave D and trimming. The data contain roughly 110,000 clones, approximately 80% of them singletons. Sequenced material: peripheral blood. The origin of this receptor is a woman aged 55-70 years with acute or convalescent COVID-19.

CDR3: CASSTRRDATEAFF. In DNA, the CDR3 is TGTGCCAGCAGTACCCGACGGGATGCCACTGAAGCTTTCTTT. This chain uses TRBV6-5 with TRBJ1-1; D not resolved. V lost 5 bases and J 4 bases, leaving 14 bases between the germline ends. The CDR3 length is 14 residues. Germline V gives CDR1 MNHEY, CDR2 SVGAGI.